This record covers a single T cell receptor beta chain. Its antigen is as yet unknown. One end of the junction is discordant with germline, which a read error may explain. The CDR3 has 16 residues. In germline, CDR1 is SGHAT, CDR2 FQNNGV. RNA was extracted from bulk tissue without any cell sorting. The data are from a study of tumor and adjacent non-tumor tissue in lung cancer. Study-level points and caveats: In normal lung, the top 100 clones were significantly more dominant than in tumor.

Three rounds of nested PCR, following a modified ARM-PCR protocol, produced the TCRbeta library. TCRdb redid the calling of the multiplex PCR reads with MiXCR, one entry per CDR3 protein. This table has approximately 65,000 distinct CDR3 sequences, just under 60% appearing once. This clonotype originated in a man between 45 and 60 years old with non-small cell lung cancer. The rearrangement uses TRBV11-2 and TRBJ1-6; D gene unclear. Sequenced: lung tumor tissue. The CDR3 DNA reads TGTGCCAGCAGCTTCTCGGGATACAACTATAATTCACCCCTACGCTTT. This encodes CASSFSGYNYNSPLRF.